These 17 T cell receptor beta chains came from one sample sequenced in a study of brain T cells in children with intractable seizures. Specified time point: blood from clinic visit 5 months post-surgery; TSC patient then seizure free. Method: immunoSEQ multiplex PCR; TCRdb's copy keeps in-frame clones and lacks some. The repertoire holds approximately 330,000 clones, with over 90% as singletons. The starting material was peripheral blood, obtained approximately 5 months after surgery. Source of these receptors: a boy younger than two with tuberous sclerosis and intractable seizures.

This sequence joins TRBV7-8 and TRBJ2-1; perhaps TRBD2 as D (6 bases). Trimming stripped 6 bases from V and 0 bases from J, with 15 bases between. Germline V gives CDR1 SGHVS, CDR2 FQNEAQ. The CDR3 has 16 amino acids. CDR3: CASSPVAESSYNEQFF. The CDR3 nucleotides are TGTGCCAGCAGTCCTGTAGCGGAAAGCTCCTACAATGAGCAGTTCTTC.

The V call is TRBV5-1, the J call TRBJ2-5; 9 nucleotides line up with TRBD2. V dropped 9 bases and J dropped 1; count of bases not matched to a gene: 7. The germline V gene encodes CDR1 SGHRS and CDR2 YFSETQ. The CDR3 runs 14 residues. The CDR3 DNA sequence: TGCGCCACCTCGGCTAGCGGGGCCCAAGAGACCCAGTACTTC. This translates into CATSASGAQETQYF.

This chain joins TRBV6-5 and TRBJ1-1; D not resolved. CDR3 length equals 15 residues. V shed 5 bases and J shed 0 bases, with 13 bases lying between them. Germline V gene lookup returns CDR1 MNHEY and CDR2 SVGAGI. CDR3 loop: CASSPPGRVNTEAFF. The DNA of the CDR3 is TGTGCCAGCAGTCCTCCCGGCCGGGTGAACACTGAAGCTTTCTTT.

The V call is TRBV12-3 or TRBV12-4, the J call TRBJ1-1; the D gene is possibly TRBD1 (5 bases). Trimming shortened V by 5 bases and J by 8 bases, and 9 bases separated the two germline ends. The CDR3 is made up of 11 amino acids. This chain's CDR3 is CASSRRQEAFF. In DNA, the CDR3 is TGTGCCAGCAGTCGGCGACAGGAAGCTTTCTTT.

V gene TRBV5-1 combines with J gene TRBJ2-1; either TRBD1 or TRBD2 may fit D (5 bases each). From germline, CDR1 is SGHRS and CDR2 YFSETQ. Between the trimmed V and J ends, which lost 4 bases and 8 bases, there was a span of 19 bases. This CDR3 comprises 15 residues. CDR3 DNA: TGCGCCAGCAGCCGGGACCAGCCAGCTGTCGATGAGCAGTTCTTC. Amino acid sequence: CASSRDQPAVDEQFF.

The rearrangement joins TRBV4-2 to TRBJ1-1; unclear D gene. The CDR3 runs to 14 residues. Germline loops: CDR1 LGHNA, CDR2 YNFKEQ. V was shortened by 2 bases and J by 5 bases, with 12 bases between the two germline ends. CDR3 loop: CASSQSRLGTEAFF. The DNA of the CDR3 is TGTGCCAGCAGCCAAAGCCGGTTAGGTACTGAAGCTTTCTTT.

V usage is TRBV19 and J usage is TRBJ2-6, with TRBD1 as a possible D gene (5 bases). Germline V CDR1 and CDR2: LNHDA, SQIVND (reference sequence). This CDR3 has 16 residues. V was clipped by 2 bases and J by 4 bases, with 12 bases between them. The CDR3 spells CASSIRPGPGANVLTF. In DNA, the CDR3 is TGTGCCAGTAGTATACGGCCAGGGCCCGGGGCCAACGTCCTGACTTTC.

The chain has TRBV7-9 and TRBJ2-5; D unresolved. Trimming shortened V by 1 base and J by 5 bases, and 17 bases separated the two germline ends. The CDR3 is 16 amino acids. CDR1 SEHNR and CDR2 FQNEAQ come from the germline V gene (reference sequence). The CDR3 loop is CASSLGFGSSAETQYF. In DNA, the CDR3 is TGTGCCAGCAGCTTAGGTTTCGGCAGTTCAGCCGAGACCCAGTACTTC.

The gene calls are TRBV25-1 and TRBJ1-6; the D is unclear. Deletions cut 4 bases from V and 14 bases from J, with 12 bases between. The CDR3 consists of 12 residues. The V gene's germline CDR1 is MGHDK and CDR2 SYGVNS. Here the CDR3 DNA reads TGTGCCAGCAGTGCCCCCCTGGGGACCCTCCACTTT. Amino acids: CASSAPLGTLHF.

The chain joins TRBV24-1 to TRBJ2-7; a weak D match, TRBD2 (5 bases). The CDR3 has 15 residues. Germline V gene lookup returns CDR1 KGHDR and CDR2 SFDVKD. Trimming removed 4 bases from V and 4 bases from J, with 16 bases in between. The CDR3 DNA follows: TGTGCCACCAGTGAGGGTGGAGGAGCCCGGTACGAGCAGTACTTC. Translating gives CATSEGGGARYEQYF.

This sequence joins TRBV7-2 and TRBJ1-5; D uncertain. The CDR3 is 13 residues long. Germline V lookup: CDR1 SGHTA, CDR2 FQGNSA. V was shortened by 4 bases and J by 7 bases, with 11 bases between the two germline ends. CDR3: CASSSEYPQPQHF. The CDR3 DNA sequence: TGTGCCAGCAGCTCAGAGTACCCCCAGCCCCAGCATTTT.

The gene calls are TRBV3-1 (or the pseudogene TRBV3-2) and TRBJ2-2; D remains unclear. The CDR3 sequence is 15 residues long. From germline, CDR1 is LGHDT and CDR2 YNNKEL (reference sequence). V was clipped by 4 bases and J by 3 bases, with 12 bases between them. The CDR3 sequence is CASSPFYRDTGELFF. DNA of the CDR3: TGTGCCAGCAGCCCATTTTATAGGGACACCGGGGAGCTGTTTTTT.

The rearrangement uses TRBV28 and TRBJ1-6; 7 bases align to TRBD1. The trim removed 11 bases at V and 0 bases at J, leaving 4 bases unmatched. Germline assignment: CDR1 MDHEN and CDR2 SYDVKM. The CDR3 is 14 residues long. Here the CDR3 DNA reads TGTGCCGGAGGGGGCGGCTCCTATAATTCACCCCTCCACTTT. Amino acid sequence: CAGGGGSYNSPLHF.

Only one count was recorded for this clone. The chain has TRBV7-9 and TRBJ1-2; D gene ambiguous. This CDR3 is built from 16 residues. Trimming cost V 3 bases and J 0 bases, with 14 bases left between them. The germline gives CDR1 SEHNR, CDR2 FQNEAQ (reference sequence). CDR3 nucleotides: TGTGCCAGCAGCTTCACGGTCGCAATAGCTAACTATGGCTACACCTTC. Its protein is CASSFTVAIANYGYTF.

V is TRBV9 and J is TRBJ2-3; D gene unclear. The ends were cut back, 2 bases at V and 0 bases at J, with 16 bases in the middle. Per germline, CDR1 SGDLS and CDR2 YYNGEE. The CDR3 loop spans 17 amino acids. CDR3 in DNA: TGTGCCAGCAGCGTTGAGGTCTACCCGCCTAGCACAGATACGCAGTATTTT. This translates into CASSVEVYPPSTDTQYF.

The chain combines TRBV11-2 with TRBJ2-7; 10 nucleotides align to TRBD2. Germline CDR1 reads SGHAT; CDR2 reads FQNNGV. This CDR3 is built from 14 residues. After removal of 3 bases from V and 3 bases from J, the junction contained 2 bases not matched to a gene. The CDR3 DNA reads as TGTGCCAGCAGCTTTGAGCGGGGGGGCTACGAGCAGTACTTC. Protein product: CASSFERGGYEQYF.

The chain combines TRBV10-1 with TRBJ1-1; TRBD1 matches 7 bases. The CDR3 totals 17 residues. V lost 7 bases, J lost 0 bases, and 14 bases stayed unmatched. Germline CDR1 and CDR2: WNHNN and SYGVQD (reference sequence). In DNA form, the CDR3 reads TGCGCCAGCAATTACCATACCCGGGGACAGATGAACACTGAAGCTTTCTTT. Its protein is CASNYHTRGQMNTEAFF.